This TCR beta chain comes out of a study of identical twins. Points on this clonotype: Its antigen is still unknown.

CDR1 and CDR2 from the germline V gene are SGHVS and FQNEAQ. The CDR3 covers 13 residues. Trimming took 5 bases from V and 8 from J; bases not matched to a gene: 6. Notes on the study in general: Surplus twin overlap in beta out-of-frame sequences was less pronounced. Within monozygotic twins, out-of-frame TCR alpha sharing was underestimated by the models. There were fewer insertions in abundant cord blood beta clonotypes, but memory repertoires showed no such pattern.

Addition of a universal primer site occurred through template switching, and cDNA carried unique molecular identifiers. A single record per CDR3 protein comes from TCRdb applying MiXCR to the 5' RACE reads. The sample lists some 240,000 distinct CDR3 sequences, about 8% seen once, with 3% in the top ten. This same sample was also taken into another study, of yellow fever vaccine responses in identical twins.

The sequence derives from a woman younger than 30 in good health. The gene calls are TRBV7-8 and TRBJ2-3; TRBD2 aligns across 8 bases. Material for sequencing was CD8+ T cells sorted from blood. In DNA, the CDR3 is TGTGCCAGCAGCCTCGGGACTAGGAGTACGCAGTATTTT. Translated: CASSLGTRSTQYF.